What follows are 9 T cell receptor beta chains derived from one specimen sequenced in a study of blood T cells in healthy people across ages. For the second PCR, which ran for about 7 to 12 cycles, a sample-barcoded 5' primer and a J-beta primer mix were used. TCRdb fed the 5' RACE reads into MiXCR, producing one record per CDR3 protein. The sample holds 500,000 to 600,000 distinct CDR3 sequences, roughly a quarter seen once. Sequencing input: blood. These receptors were collected from a woman aged 65 to 85 in good health.

This chain joins TRBV12-3 or TRBV12-4 and TRBJ1-2; D is uncertain. The V end was cut by 6 bases, the J end by 4 bases, with 15 bases between. The CDR3 is made up of 14 amino acids. CDR3 protein: CASSEGRTAYGYTF. As DNA, the CDR3 is TGTGCCAGCAGCGAAGGACGGACTGCCTATGGCTACACCTTC.

V gene TRBV5-1 combines with J gene TRBJ2-1; 7 bases match TRBD1. The CDR3 has 15 amino acids. From germline, CDR1 is SGHRS and CDR2 YFSETQ. J gave up 6 bases and V 4 bases, and 10 bases lay outside the gene matches. CDR3 sequence: CASSHRQGTVNEQFF. The CDR3 DNA reads as TGCGCCAGCAGCCATCGACAGGGAACGGTCAATGAGCAGTTCTTC.

This clonotype was recorded a few times. CDR3 DNA: TGTGCCAGCAGGACCCGGGACTTTTTTTACAATGAGCAGTTCTTC. As protein: CASRTRDFFYNEQFF. The V and J genes are TRBV12-3 or TRBV12-4 and TRBJ2-1; a possible D gene is TRBD2 (6 bases). Trimming took off 6 bases at V and 4 bases at J, with 16 bases between the two ends. CDR3 length: 15 amino acids.

V and J are TRBV2 and TRBJ2-7; D ambiguous. The V gene's germline CDR1 is SNHLY and CDR2 FYNNEI. The CDR3 has 13 residues. Deletions cut 5 bases from V and 2 bases from J, with 10 bases between. CDR3 loop: CASSTNGPYEQYF. DNA of the CDR3: TGTGCCAGCAGTACCAACGGACCCTACGAGCAGTACTTC. The variable domain in full, with the rest retrieved from reference TRBV2 and TRBJ2-7, is EPEVTQTPSHQVTQMGQEVILRCVPISNHLYFYWYRQILGQKVEFLVSFYNNEISEKSEIFDDQFSVERPDGSNFTLKIRSTKLEDSAMYFCASSTNGPYEQYFGPGTRLTVT.

The V gene is TRBV5-6, the J gene TRBJ2-5; TRBD2 matches at 7 bases. Unmatched junction bases numbered 10, after V lost 6 bases and J lost 5 bases. The germline V gene has CDR1 SGHDT and CDR2 YYEEEE. The CDR3 sequence is 14 residues long. Here the CDR3 DNA reads TGTGCCAGCATACGAACCGGGGGGTCGGAGACCCAGTACTTC. This codes for CASIRTGGSETQYF. The full variable domain, its missing parts supplied by reference TRBV5-6 and TRBJ2-5, is DAGVTQSPTHLIKTRGQQVTLRCSPKSGHDTVSWYQQALGQGPQFIFQYYEEEERQRGNFPDRFSGHQFPNYSSELNVNALLLGDSALYLCASIRTGGSETQYFGPGTRLLVL.

The chain links TRBV7-3 to TRBJ2-1; D possibly corresponds to TRBD2 (7 bases). This CDR3 spans 15 amino acids. The V end lost 2 bases, the J end lost 9 bases, and 17 bases lay between the germline ends. Germline V gene data show CDR1 as SGHTA and CDR2 as FQGTGA. The CDR3 sequence: CASSLEGGPRREQFF. For the CDR3, the DNA is TGTGCCAGCAGCTTAGAGGGGGGGCCACGTCGTGAGCAGTTCTTC.

This clonotype came up a few times. V is TRBV7-9 and J is TRBJ1-5, with TRBD1 identical over 7 bases. Trimming took 5 bases from V and 5 from J; bases not matched to a gene: 6. The germline V gene encodes CDR1 SEHNR and CDR2 FQNEAQ (reference sequence). This CDR3 has 14 residues. CDR3 DNA: TGTGCCAGCAGCCAAGCCACAGGGGATCAGCCCCAGCATTTT. It specifies CASSQATGDQPQHF.

This clonotype occurred a few times. This sequence joins TRBV11-2 and TRBJ2-2; no firm D call. Trimming took 0 bases from V and 8 from J, leaving 10 bases between them. Germline CDR1 and CDR2: SGHAT and FQNNGV. The CDR3 totals 14 residues. CDR3: CASSLEGVAGELFF. The DNA for the CDR3 is TGTGCCAGCAGCTTAGAGGGTGTAGCTGGGGAGCTGTTTTTT. Looking up the rest from reference TRBV11-2 and TRBJ2-2 gives the full variable domain: EAGVAQSPRYKIIEKRQSVAFWCNPISGHATLYWYQQILGQGPKLLIQFQNNGVVDDSQLPKDRFSAERLKGVDSTLKIQPAKLEDSAVYLCASSLEGVAGELFFGEGSRLTVL.

This clonotype was observed a handful of times. The chain uses TRBV7-2 and TRBJ2-7; 10 nucleotides agree with TRBD2. Matching the DNA end better, TRBJ2-1 makes the J call doubtful. Germline-derived CDR1 and CDR2 are SGHTA and FQGNSA. The CDR3 contains 15 residues. DNA for the CDR3: TGTGCCAGCACCCCAACTAGCGGGGATTACAATGAGCAGTTCTTC. This gives the protein CASTPTSGDYNEQFF.